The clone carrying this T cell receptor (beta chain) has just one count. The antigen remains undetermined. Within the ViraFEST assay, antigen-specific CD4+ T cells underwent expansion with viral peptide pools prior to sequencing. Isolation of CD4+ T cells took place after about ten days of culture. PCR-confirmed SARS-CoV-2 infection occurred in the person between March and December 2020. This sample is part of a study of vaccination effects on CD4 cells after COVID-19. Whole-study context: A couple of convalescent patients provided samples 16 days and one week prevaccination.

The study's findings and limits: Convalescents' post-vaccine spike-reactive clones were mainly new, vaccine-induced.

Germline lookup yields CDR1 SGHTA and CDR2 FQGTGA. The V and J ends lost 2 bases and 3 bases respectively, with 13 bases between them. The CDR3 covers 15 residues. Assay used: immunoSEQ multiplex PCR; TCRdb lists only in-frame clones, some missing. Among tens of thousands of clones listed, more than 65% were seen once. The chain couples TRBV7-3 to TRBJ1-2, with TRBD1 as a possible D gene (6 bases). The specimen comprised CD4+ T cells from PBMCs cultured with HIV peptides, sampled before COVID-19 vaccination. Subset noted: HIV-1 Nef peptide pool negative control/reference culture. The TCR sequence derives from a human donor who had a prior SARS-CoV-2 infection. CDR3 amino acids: CASSLYKAGDYGYTF. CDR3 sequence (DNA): TGTGCCAGCAGCTTATACAAAGCAGGGGACTATGGCTACACCTTC.